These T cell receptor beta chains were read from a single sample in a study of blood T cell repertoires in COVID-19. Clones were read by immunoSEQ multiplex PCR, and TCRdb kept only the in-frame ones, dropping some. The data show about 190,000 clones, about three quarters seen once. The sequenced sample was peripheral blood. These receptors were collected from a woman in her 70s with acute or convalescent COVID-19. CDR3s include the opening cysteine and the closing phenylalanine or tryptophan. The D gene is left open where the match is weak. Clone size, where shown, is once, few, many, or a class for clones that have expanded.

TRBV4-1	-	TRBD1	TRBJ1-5	TGCGCCAGCAGCCCTATAATGGGACAGAAAAGCAATCAGCCCCAGCATTTT	CASSPIMGQKSNQPQHF
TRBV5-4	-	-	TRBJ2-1	TGTGCCAGCAGCAGGGACTCGAGCTCCTACAATGAGCAGTTCTTC	CASSRDSSSYNEQFF
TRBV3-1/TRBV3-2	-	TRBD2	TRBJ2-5	TGTGCCAGCAGCCAATGGTGGGCAGCGGGAGGCCAAGAGACCCAGTACTTC	CASSQWWAAGGQETQYF
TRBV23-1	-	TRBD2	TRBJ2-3	TGCGCCAGGGGACTAGCGGGAGTCCGGGGAACCACAGATACGCAGTATTTT	CARGLAGVRGTTDTQYF
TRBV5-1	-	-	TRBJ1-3	TGCGCCAGCAGCTTGGAGGGGGATCGCCCTGGAAACACCATATATTTT	CASSLEGDRPGNTIYF
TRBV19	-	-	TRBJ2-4	TGTGCCAGTAGTATAGATTCGAGCGGTTTAGCCAAAAACATTCAGTACTTC	CASSIDSSGLAKNIQYF
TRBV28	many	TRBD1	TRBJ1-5	TGTGCCAGCAGCTCCCCACACAGGGGGAGTCAGCCCCAGCATTTT	CASSSPHRGSQPQHF
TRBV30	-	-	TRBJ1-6	TGTGCCTGGAGCACCCGGACAGCTCACTCCTATAATTCACCCCTCCACTTT	CAWSTRTAHSYNSPLHF
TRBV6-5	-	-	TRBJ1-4	TGTGCCAGCCGCCAGGGTGTTAATGAAAAACTGTTTTTT	CASRQGVNEKLFF
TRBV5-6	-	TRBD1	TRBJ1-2	TGTGCCAGCAGCTTACGGGACAGGGGGTCCTATGGCTACACCTTC	CASSLRDRGSYGYTF